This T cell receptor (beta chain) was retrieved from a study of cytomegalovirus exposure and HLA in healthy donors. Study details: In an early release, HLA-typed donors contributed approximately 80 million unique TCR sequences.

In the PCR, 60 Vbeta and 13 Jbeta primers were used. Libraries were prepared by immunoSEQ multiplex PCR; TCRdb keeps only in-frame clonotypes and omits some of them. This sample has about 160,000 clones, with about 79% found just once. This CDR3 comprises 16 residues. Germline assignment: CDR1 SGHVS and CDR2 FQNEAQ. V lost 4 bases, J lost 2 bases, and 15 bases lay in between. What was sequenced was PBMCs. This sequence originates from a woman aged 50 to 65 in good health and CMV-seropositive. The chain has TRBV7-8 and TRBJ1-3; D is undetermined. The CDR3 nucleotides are TGTGCCAGCAGCTCCAGCCCCATGGGCACTGGAAACACCATATATTTT. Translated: CASSSSPMGTGNTIYF.